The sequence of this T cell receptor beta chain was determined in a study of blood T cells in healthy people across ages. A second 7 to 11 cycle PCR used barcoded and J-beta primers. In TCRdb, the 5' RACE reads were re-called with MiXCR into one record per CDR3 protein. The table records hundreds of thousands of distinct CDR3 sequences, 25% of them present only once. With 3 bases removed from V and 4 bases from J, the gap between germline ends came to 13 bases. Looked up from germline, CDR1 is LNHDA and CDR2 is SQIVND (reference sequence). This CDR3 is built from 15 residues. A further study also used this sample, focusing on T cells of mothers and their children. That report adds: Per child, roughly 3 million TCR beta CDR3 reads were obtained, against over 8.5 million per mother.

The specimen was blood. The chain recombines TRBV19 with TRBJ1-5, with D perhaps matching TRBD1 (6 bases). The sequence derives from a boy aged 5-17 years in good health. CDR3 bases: TGTGCCAGTAGTATCCAGGGGAGGGGAAATCAGCCCCAGCATTTT. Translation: CASSIQGRGNQPQHF.